This TCR beta chain emerged from a study of cytomegalovirus exposure and HLA in healthy donors. Looking at the study overall: Most donors, less than 85% of a few hundred genotyped, fell in the Caucasian-associated ancestry cluster.

Germline-derived CDR1 and CDR2 are MGHRA and YSYEKL. CDR3 length equals 17 residues. Trimming removed 0 bases from V and 2 bases from J; junction bases left unmatched: 10. PCR was performed using 60 Vbeta and 13 Jbeta primers. Method: immunoSEQ multiplex PCR; TCRdb's copy keeps in-frame clones and lacks some. In the table there are 150,000 to 200,000 clones, around 77% of which are singletons. This TCR derives from a woman in her 30s in good health and CMV-seronegative. The sample was PBMCs. The V gene is TRBV4-1, the J gene TRBJ2-7; 7 positions match TRBD2. The CDR3 DNA sequence: TGCGCCAGCAGCCAAGATCGGGGCGGGGGTTTTACCTACGAGCAGTACTTC. Its protein product is CASSQDRGGGFTYEQYF.